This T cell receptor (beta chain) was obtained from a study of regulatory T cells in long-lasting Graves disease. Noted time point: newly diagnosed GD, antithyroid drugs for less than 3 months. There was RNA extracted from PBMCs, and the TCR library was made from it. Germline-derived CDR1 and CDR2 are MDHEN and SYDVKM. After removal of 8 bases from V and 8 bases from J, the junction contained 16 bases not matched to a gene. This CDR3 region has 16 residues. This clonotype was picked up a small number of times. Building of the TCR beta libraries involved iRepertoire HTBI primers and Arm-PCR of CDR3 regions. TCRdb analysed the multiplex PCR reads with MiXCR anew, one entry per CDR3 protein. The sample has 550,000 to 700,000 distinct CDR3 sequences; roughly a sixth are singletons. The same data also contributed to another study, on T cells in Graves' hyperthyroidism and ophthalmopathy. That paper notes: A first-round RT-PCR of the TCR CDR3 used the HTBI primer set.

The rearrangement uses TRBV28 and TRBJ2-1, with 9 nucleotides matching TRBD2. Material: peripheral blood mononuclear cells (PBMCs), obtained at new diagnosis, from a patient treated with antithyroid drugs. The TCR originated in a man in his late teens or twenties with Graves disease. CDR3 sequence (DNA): TGTGCCAGCCAAGGCATCGCCGCGGGAGGGCCCGATGAGCAGTTCTTC. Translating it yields CASQGIAAGGPDEQFF.